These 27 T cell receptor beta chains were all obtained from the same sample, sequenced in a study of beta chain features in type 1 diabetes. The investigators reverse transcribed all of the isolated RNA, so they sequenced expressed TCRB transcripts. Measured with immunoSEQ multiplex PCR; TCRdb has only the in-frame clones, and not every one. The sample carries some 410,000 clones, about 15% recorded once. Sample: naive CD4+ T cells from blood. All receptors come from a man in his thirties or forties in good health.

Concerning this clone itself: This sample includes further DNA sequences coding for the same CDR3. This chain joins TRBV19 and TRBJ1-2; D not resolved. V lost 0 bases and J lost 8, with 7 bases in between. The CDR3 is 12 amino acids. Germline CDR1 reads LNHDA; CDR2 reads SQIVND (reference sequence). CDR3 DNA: TGTGCCAGTAGTATAGAGGGGTACGGCTACACCTTC. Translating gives CASSIEGYGYTF.

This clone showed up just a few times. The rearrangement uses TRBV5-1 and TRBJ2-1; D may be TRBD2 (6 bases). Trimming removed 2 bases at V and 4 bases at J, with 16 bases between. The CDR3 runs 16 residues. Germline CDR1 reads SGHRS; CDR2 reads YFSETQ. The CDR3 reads CASSFQAAAGYNEQFF. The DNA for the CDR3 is TGCGCCAGCAGCTTTCAGGCTGCGGCGGGATACAATGAGCAGTTCTTC.

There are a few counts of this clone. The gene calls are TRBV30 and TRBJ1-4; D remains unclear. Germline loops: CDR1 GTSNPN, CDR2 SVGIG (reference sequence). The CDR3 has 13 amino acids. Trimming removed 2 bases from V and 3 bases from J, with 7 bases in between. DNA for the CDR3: TGTGCCTGGAGTCTACAAGCTAATGAAAAACTGTTTTTT. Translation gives CAWSLQANEKLFF.

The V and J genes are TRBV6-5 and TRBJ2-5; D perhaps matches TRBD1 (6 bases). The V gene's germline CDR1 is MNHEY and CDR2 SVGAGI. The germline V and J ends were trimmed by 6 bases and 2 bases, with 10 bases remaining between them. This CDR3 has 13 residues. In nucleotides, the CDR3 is TGTGCCAGCAGCACAGACAGGCAAGAGACCCAGTACTTC. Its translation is CASSTDRQETQYF.

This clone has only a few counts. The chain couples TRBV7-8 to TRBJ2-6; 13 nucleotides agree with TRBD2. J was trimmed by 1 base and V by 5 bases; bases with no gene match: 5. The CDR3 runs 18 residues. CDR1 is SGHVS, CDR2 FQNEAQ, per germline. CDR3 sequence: CASSETSGRVSGANVLTF. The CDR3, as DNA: TGTGCCAGCAGCGAAACTAGCGGGAGGGTATCTGGGGCCAACGTCCTGACTTTC.

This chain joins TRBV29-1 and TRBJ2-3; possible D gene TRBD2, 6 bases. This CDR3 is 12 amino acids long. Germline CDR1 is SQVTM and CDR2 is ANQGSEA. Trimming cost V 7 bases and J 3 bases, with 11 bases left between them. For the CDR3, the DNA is TGCAGCGCGGGACTTATTACAGATACGCAGTATTTT. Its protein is CSAGLITDTQYF.

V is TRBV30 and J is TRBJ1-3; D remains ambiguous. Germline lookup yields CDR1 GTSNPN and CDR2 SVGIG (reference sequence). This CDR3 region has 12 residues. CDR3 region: CAHLSSGNTIYF. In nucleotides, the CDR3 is TGTGCTCATCTATCCTCGGGAAACACCATATATTTT. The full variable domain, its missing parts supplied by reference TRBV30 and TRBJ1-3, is SQTIHQWPATLVQPVGSPLSLECTVEGTSNPNLYWYRQAAGRGLQLLFYSVGIGQISSEVPQNLSASRPQDRQFILSSKKLLLSDSGFYLCAHLSSGNTIYFGEGSWLTVV.

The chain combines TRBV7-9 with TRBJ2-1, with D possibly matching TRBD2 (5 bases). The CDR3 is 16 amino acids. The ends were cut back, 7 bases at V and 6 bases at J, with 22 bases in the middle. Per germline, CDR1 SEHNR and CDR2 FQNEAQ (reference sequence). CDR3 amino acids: CASIQAEFRDLNEQFF. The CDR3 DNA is TGTGCCAGCATCCAAGCGGAGTTTCGGGATCTCAATGAGCAGTTCTTC. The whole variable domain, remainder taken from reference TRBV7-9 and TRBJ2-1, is DTGVSQNPRHKITKRGQNVTFRCDPISEHNRLYWYRQTLGQGPEFLTYFQNEAQLEKSRLLSDRFSAERPKGSFSTLEIQRTEQGDSAMYLCASIQAEFRDLNEQFFGPGTRLTVL.

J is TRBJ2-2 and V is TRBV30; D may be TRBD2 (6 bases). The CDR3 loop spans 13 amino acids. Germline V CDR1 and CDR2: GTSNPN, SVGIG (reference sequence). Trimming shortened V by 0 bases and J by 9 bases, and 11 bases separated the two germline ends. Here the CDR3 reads CAWSVRLERELFF. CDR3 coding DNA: TGTGCCTGGAGTGTACGACTAGAACGGGAGCTGTTTTTT.

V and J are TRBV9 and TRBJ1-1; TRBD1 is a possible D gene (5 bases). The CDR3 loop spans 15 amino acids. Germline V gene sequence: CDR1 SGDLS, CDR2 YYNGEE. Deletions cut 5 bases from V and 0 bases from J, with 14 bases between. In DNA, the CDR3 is TGTGCCAGCAGTGCGGGGGGGACCTTGAACACTGAAGCTTTCTTT. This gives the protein CASSAGGTLNTEAFF.

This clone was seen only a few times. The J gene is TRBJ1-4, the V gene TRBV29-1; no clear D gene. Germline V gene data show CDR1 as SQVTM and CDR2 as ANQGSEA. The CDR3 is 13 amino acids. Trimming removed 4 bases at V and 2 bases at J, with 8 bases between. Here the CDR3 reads CSVAYGTNEKLFF. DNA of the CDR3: TGCAGCGTTGCCTACGGGACTAATGAAAAACTGTTTTTT.

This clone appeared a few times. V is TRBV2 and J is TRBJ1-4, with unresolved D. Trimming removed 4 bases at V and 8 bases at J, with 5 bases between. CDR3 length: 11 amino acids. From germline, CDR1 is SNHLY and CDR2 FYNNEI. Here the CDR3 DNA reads TGTGCCAGCAGTGTAAGGGAAAAACTGTTTTTT. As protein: CASSVREKLFF.

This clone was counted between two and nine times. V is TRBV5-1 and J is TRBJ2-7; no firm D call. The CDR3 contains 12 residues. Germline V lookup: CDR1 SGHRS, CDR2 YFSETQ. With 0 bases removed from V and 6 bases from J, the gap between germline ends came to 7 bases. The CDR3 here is CASSLEGREQYV. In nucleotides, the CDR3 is TGCGCCAGCAGCTTGGAGGGCCGCGAGCAGTACGTC.

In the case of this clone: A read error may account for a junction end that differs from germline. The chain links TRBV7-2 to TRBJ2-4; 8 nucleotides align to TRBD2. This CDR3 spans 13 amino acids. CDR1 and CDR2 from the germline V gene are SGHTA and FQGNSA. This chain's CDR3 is CASSSQRESAIDF. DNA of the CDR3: TGTGCCAGCAGCTCTCAGCGGGAGTCGGCAATCGACTTC. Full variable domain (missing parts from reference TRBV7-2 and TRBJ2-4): GAGVSQSPSNKVTEKGKDVELRCDPISGHTALYWYRQSLGQGLEFLIYFQGNSAPDKSGLPSDRFSAERTGGSVSTLTIQRTQQEDSAVYLCASSSQRESAIDFGAGTRLSVL.

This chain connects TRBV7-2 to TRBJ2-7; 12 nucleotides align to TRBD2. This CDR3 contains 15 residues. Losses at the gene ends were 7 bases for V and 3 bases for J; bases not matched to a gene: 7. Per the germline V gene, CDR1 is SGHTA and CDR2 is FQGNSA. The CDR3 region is CASMTGLAGCYEQYF. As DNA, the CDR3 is TGTGCCAGCATGACAGGACTAGCGGGGTGCTACGAGCAGTACTTC.

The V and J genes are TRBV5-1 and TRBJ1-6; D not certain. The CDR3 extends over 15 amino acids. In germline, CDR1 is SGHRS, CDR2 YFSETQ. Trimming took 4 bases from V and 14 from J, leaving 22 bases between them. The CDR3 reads CASSLRFGPFQALHF. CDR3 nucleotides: TGCGCCAGCAGCCTCAGATTCGGGCCCTTTCAAGCCCTCCACTTT.

For the CDR3, the DNA is TGTGCCTGGAGTGGGGGCGCCTACGAGCAGTACGTC. This translates into CAWSGGAYEQYV. The chain combines TRBV30 with TRBJ2-7, with D possibly TRBD1 on 5 matching bases. CDR3 length: 12 residues. With 1 base removed from V and 2 bases from J, the gap between germline ends came to 6 bases. The germline V gene has CDR1 GTSNPN and CDR2 SVGIG (reference sequence).

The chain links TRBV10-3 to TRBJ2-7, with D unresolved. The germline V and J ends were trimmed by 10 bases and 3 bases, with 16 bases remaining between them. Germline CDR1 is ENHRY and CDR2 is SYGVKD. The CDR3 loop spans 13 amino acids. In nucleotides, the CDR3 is TGTGCCACAGCCCAGGAGCGAATCTACGAGCAGTACTTC. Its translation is CATAQERIYEQYF.

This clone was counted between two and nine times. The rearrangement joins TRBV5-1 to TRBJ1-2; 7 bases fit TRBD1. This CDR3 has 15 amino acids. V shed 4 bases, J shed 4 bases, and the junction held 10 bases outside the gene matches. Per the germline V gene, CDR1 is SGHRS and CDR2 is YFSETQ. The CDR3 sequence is CASSVLRGSGYGYTF. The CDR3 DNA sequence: TGCGCCAGCAGCGTTCTCAGGGGGAGCGGCTATGGCTACACCTTC.

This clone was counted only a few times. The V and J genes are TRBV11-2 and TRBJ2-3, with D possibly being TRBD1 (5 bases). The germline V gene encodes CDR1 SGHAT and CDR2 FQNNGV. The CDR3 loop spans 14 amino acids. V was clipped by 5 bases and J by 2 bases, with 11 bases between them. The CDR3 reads CASSLQGYTDTQYF. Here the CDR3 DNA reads TGTGCCAGCAGCCTTCAGGGCTACACAGATACGCAGTATTTT.

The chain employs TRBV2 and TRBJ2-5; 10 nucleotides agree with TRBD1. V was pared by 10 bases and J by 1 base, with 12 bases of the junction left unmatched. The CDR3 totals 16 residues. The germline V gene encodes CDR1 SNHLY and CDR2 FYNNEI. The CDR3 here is CANRQGARGTQETQYF. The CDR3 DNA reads TGTGCCAACCGACAGGGGGCGCGAGGAACCCAAGAGACCCAGTACTTC. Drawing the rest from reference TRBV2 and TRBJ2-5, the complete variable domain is EPEVTQTPSHQVTQMGQEVILRCVPISNHLYFYWYRQILGQKVEFLVSFYNNEISEKSEIFDDQFSVERPDGSNFTLKIRSTKLEDSAMYFCANRQGARGTQETQYFGPGTRLLVL.

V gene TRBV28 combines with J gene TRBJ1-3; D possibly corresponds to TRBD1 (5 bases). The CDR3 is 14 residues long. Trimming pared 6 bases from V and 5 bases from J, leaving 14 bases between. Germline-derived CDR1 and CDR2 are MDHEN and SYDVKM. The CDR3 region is CASSSGLLRNTIYF. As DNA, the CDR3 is TGTGCCAGCAGCTCGGGGCTTCTCAGAAACACCATATATTTT.

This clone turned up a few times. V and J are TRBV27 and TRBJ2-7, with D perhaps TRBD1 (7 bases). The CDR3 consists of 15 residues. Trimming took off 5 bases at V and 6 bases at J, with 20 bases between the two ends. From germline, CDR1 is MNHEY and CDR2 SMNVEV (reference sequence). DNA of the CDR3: TGTGCCAGCAGTCCGATACAGGGGCGGGAAGGCGAGCAGTACTTC. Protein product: CASSPIQGREGEQYF.

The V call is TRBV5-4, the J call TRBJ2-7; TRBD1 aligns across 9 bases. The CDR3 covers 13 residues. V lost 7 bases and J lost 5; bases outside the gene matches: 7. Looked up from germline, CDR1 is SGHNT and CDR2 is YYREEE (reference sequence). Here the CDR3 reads CASARQGENEQYV. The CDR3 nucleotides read TGTGCCAGCGCAAGACAGGGGGAAAACGAGCAGTACGTC.

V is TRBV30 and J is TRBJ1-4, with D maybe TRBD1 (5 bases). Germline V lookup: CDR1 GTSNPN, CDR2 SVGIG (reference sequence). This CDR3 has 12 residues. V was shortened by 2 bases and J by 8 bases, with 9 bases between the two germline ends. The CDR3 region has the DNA TGTGCCTGGAGTCCCTCAGGGGAAAAACTGTTTTTT. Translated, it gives CAWSPSGEKLFF.

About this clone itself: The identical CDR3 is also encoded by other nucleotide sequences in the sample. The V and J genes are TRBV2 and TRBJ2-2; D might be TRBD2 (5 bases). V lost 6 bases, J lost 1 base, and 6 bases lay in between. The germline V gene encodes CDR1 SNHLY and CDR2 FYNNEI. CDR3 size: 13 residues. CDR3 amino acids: CASRGENTGELFF. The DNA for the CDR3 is TGTGCCAGCAGGGGAGAGAACACCGGGGAGCTGTTTTTT.

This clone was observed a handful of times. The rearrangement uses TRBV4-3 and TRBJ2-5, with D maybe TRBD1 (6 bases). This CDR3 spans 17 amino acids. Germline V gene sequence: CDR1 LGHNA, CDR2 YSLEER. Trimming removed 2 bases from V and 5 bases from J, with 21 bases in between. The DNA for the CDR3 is TGCGCCAGCAGCCAATATGCCAGGGGACCAACCGTGGAGACCCAGTACTTC. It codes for CASSQYARGPTVETQYF.